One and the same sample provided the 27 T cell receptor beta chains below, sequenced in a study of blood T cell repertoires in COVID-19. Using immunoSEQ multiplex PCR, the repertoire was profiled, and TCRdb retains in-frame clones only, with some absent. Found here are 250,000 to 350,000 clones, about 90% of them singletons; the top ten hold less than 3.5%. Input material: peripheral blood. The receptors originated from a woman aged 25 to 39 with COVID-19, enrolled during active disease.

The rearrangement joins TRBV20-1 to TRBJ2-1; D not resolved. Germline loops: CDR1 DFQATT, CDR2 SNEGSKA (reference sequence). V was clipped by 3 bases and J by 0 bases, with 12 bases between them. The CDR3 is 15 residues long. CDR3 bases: TGCAGTGCTAGTCGACTGCCCGCCTCCTACAATGAGCAGTTCTTC. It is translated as CSASRLPASYNEQFF.

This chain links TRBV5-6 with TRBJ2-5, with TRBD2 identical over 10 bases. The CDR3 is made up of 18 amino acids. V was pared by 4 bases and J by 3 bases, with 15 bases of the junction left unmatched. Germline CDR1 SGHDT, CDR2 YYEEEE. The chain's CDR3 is CASSVWTSGGLLEETQYF. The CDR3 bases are TGTGCCAGCAGCGTCTGGACTAGCGGCGGACTACTTGAAGAGACCCAGTACTTC. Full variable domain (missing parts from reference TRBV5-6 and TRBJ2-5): DAGVTQSPTHLIKTRGQQVTLRCSPKSGHDTVSWYQQALGQGPQFIFQYYEEEERQRGNFPDRFSGHQFPNYSSELNVNALLLGDSALYLCASSVWTSGGLLEETQYFGPGTRLLVL.

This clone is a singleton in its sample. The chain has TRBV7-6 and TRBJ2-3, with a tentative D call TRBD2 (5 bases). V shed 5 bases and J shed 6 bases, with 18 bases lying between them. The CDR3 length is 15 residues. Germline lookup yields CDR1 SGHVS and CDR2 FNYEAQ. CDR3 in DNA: TGTGCCAGCAGCCGGACGGACCTCGGGAAGGATACGCAGTATTTT. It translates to CASSRTDLGKDTQYF.

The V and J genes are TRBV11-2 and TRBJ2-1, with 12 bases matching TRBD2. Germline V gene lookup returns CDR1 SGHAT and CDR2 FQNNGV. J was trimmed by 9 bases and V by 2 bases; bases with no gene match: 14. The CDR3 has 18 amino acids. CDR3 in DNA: TGTGCCAGCAGCTTAAGTCTCTCCGGACTAGCGGGGTCCCGTGAGCAGTTCTTC. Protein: CASSLSLSGLAGSREQFF.

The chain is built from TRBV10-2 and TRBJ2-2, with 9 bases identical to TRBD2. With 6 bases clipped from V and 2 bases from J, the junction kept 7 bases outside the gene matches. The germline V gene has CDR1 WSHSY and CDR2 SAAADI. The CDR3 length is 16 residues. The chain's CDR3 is CASSVGTSRNTGELFF. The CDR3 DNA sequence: TGCGCCAGCAGCGTAGGGACTAGCAGAAACACCGGGGAGCTGTTTTTT.

The CDR3, as DNA: TGTGCCAGCAATTCAGGGACTGGCAATCAGCCCCAGCATTTT. Protein product: CASNSGTGNQPQHF. J is TRBJ1-5 and V is TRBV2; tentatively, D is TRBD1 (5 bases). Germline V gene sequence: CDR1 SNHLY, CDR2 FYNNEI. The CDR3 has 14 residues. V gave up 7 bases and J gave up 2 bases, with 12 bases separating them.

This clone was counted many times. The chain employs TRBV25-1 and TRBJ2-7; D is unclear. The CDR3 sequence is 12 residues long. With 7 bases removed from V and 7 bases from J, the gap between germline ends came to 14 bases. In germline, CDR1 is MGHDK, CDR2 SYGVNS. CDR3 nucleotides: TGTGCCAGCAAGAGCAACTTCGGGGAGCAGTACTTC. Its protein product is CASKSNFGEQYF.

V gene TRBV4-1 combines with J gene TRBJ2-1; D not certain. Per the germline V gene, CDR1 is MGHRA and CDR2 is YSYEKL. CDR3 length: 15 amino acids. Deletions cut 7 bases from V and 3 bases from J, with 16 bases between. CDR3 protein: CASKLNPDYYNEQFF. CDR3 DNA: TGCGCCAGCAAGCTCAACCCCGATTACTACAATGAGCAGTTCTTC.

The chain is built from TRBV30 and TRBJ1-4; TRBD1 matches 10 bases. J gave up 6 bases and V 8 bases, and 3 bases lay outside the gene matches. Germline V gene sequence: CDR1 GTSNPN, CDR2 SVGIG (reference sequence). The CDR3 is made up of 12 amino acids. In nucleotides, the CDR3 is TGTGCCGGGACAGGGGAAGATGAAAAACTGTTTTTT. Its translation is CAGTGEDEKLFF.

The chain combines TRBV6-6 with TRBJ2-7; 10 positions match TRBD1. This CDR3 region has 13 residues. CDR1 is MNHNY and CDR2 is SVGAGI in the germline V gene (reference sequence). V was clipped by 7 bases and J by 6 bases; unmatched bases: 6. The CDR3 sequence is CASIGTGASEQYF. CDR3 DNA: TGTGCCAGCATCGGGACAGGGGCCTCCGAGCAGTACTTC.

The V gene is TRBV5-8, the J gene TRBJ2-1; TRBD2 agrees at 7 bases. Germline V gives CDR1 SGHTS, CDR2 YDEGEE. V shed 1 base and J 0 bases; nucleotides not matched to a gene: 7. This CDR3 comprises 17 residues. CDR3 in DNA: TGTGCCAGCAGCTTGCAGGACGGGAGGAGCTCCTACAATGAGCAGTTCTTC. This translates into CASSLQDGRSSYNEQFF.

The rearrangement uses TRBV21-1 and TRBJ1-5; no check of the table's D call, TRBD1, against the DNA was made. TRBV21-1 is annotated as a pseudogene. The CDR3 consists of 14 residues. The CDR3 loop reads CASRDRLVFQPQHF. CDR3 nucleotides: TGTGCCAGCAGGGACAGGCTAGTGTTTCAGCCCCAGCATTTT.

The CDR3: CASSLSAGELFF. CDR3 DNA: TGTGCCAGCAGCCTTTCAGCCGGGGAGCTGTTTTTT. V is TRBV3-1 (or the pseudogene TRBV3-2) and J is TRBJ2-2; D gene ambiguous. Germline loops: CDR1 LGHDT, CDR2 YNNKEL (reference sequence). With 4 bases removed from V and 6 bases from J, the gap between germline ends came to 6 bases. This CDR3 comprises 12 residues.

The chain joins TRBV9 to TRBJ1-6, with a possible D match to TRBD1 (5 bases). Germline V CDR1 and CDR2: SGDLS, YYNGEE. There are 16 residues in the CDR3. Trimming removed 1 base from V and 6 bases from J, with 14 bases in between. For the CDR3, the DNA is TGTGCCAGCAGCGTAAATGGGGCAGGCCTTAATTCACCCCTCCACTTT. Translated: CASSVNGAGLNSPLHF. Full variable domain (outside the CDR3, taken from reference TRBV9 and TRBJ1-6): DSGVTQTPKHLITATGQRVTLRCSPRSGDLSVYWYQQSLDQGLQFLIQYYNGEERAKGNILERFSAQQFPDLHSELNLSSLELGDSALYFCASSVNGAGLNSPLHFGNGTRLTVT.

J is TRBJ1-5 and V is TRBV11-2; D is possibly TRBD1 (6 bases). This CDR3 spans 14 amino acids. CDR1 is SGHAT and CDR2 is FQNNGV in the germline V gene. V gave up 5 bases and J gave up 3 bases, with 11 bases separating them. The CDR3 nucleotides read TGTGCCAGCAGCCAGGGACACTCCAATCAGCCCCAGCATTTT. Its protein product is CASSQGHSNQPQHF.

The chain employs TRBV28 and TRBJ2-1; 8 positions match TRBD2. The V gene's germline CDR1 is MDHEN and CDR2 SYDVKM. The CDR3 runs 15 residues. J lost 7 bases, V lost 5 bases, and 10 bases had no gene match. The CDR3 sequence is CASSRLDGRGNEQFF. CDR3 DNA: TGTGCCAGCAGTCGGCTAGACGGGAGGGGAAATGAGCAGTTCTTC.

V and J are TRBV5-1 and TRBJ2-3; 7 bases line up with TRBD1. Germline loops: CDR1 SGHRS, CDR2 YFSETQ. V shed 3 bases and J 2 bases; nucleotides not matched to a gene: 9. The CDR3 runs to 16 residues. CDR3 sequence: CASSWQGDFTTDTQYF. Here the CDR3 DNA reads TGCGCCAGCAGCTGGCAGGGGGATTTTACCACAGATACGCAGTATTTT.

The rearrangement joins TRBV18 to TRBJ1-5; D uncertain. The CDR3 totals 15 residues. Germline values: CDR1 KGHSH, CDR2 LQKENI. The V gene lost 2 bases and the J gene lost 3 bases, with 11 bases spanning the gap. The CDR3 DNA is TGTGCCAGCTCACCATCAATCGGGAACAATCAGCCCCAGCATTTT. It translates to CASSPSIGNNQPQHF.

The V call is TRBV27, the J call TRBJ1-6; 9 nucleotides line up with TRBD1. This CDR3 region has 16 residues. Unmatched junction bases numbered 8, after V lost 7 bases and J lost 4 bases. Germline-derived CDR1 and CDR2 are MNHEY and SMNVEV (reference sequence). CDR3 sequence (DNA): TGTGCCAGCAAGTCCGGGACAGGGTATTATAATTCACCCCTCCACTTT. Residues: CASKSGTGYYNSPLHF.

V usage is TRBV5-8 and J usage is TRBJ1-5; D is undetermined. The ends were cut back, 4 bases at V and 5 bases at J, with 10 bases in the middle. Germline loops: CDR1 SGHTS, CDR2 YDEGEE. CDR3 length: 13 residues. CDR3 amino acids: CASSRREYQPQHF. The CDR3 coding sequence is TGTGCCAGCAGCCGGAGGGAATATCAGCCCCAGCATTTT. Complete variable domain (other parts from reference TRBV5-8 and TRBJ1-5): EAGVTQSPTHLIKTRGQQATLRCSPISGHTSVYWYQQALGLGLQFLLWYDEGEERNRGNFPPRFSGRQFPNYSSELNVNALELEDSALYLCASSRREYQPQHFGDGTRLSIL.

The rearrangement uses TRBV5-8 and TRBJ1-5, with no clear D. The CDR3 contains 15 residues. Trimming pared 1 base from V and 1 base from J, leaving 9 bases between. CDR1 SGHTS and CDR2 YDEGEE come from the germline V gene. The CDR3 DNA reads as TGTGCCAGCAGCTTGCCCCGGAGCAGCAATCAGCCCCAGCATTTT. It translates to CASSLPRSSNQPQHF.

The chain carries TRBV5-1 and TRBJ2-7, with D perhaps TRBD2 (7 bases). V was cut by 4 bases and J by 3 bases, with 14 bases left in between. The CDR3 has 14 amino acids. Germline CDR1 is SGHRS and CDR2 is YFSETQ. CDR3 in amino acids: CASSGGAGYYEQYF. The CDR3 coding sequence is TGCGCCAGCAGCGGGGGGGCGGGGTACTACGAGCAGTACTTC.

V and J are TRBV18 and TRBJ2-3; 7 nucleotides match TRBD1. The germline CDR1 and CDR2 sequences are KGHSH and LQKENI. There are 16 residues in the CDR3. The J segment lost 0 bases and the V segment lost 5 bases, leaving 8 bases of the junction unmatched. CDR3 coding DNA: TGTGCCAGCTCATCAGGTGGACAGGCCAGCACAGATACGCAGTATTTT. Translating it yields CASSSGGQASTDTQYF.

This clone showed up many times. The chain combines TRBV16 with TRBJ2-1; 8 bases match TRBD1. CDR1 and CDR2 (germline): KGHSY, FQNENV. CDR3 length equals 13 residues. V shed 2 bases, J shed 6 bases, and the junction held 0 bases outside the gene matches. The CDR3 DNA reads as TGTGCCAGCAGCCAAGACAGGGGCAATGAGCAGTTCTTC. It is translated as CASSQDRGNEQFF.

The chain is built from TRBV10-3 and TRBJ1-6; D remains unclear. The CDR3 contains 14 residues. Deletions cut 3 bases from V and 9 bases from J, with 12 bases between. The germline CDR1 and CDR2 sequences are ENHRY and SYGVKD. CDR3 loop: CAISEWLDGSPLHF. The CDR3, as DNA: TGTGCCATCAGTGAATGGCTAGATGGTTCACCCCTCCACTTT.

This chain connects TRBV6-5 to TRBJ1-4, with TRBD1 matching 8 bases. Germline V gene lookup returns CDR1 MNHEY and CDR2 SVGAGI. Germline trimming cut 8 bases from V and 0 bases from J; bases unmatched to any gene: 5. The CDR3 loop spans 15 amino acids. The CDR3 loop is CASRDRPATNEKLFF. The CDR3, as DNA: TGTGCCAGCCGGGACAGGCCTGCAACTAATGAAAAACTGTTTTTT.

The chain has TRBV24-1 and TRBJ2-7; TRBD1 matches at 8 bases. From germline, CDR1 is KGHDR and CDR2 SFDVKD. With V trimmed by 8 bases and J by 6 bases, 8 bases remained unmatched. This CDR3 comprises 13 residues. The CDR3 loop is CATNRQGFGEQYF. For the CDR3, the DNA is TGTGCCACCAACCGACAGGGGTTCGGCGAGCAGTACTTC.